This is a list of T cell receptor beta chains from one sample in a study of blood T cell repertoires in COVID-19. Clones were sequenced by immunoSEQ multiplex PCR, and TCRdb holds only the in-frame ones, with some missing. This table has about 210,000 clones, about 83% appearing once. Sample: peripheral blood. Source of these receptors: a woman between 40 and 55 years old with active or convalescent COVID-19. Each CDR3 is given with its conserved first and last residue. The order of the fields is clone size, V gene, D gene, J gene, CDR3 DNA, CDR3 protein. A D gene is named only where the DNA matches it firmly. Not every row has a clone size; where given, it reads once, few, many or a size class.

>few|TRBV19|.|TRBJ1-2
TGTGCCAGTACCCAGGGCCGATGGCGCTATGGCTACACCTTC
CASTQGRWRYGYTF
>once|TRBV6-6|.|TRBJ1-2
TGTGCCAGCGGAGCGATATATGGCTACACCTTC
CASGAIYGYTF
>.|TRBV4-3|TRBD1|TRBJ1-2
TGCGCCAGCAGCCAAGGCAGGGGGACAGGGGTTTTATCAGGCTACACCTTC
CASSQGRGTGVLSGYTF
>.|TRBV7-9|TRBD1|TRBJ1-2
TGTGCCAGCAGCACCTTACAGGGGGGACCTGGCTACACCTTC
CASSTLQGGPGYTF
>.|TRBV15|TRBD1|TRBJ1-5
TGTGCCACCAGCAGGACGGGACAGGGAAACCAGCCCCAGCATTTT
CATSRTGQGNQPQHF
>.|TRBV2|TRBD1|TRBJ1-2
TGTGCCAGCAGCTTCACAGGGGGAGTTGGCTACACCTTC
CASSFTGGVGYTF
>.|TRBV11-3|.|TRBJ2-1
TGTGCCAGCAGCTTAGAGGGAAGCGGCTATGACAATGAGCAGTTCTTC
CASSLEGSGYDNEQFF
>.|TRBV6-5|.|TRBJ2-4
TGTGCCAGCAAACAGGTTGACATTCAGTACTTC
CASKQVDIQYF
>few|TRBV6-1|.|TRBJ1-5
TGTGCCAGCAGTGAAGGCGGTAGCAATCAGCCCCAGCATTTT
CASSEGGSNQPQHF
>.|TRBV30|TRBD2|TRBJ2-3
TGTGCCTGGAAAGCGGGGGGAACAGATACGCAGTATTTT
CAWKAGGTDTQYF
>.|TRBV5-5|TRBD1|TRBJ1-1
TGTGCCAGCAGCAGGAGACAGGGCCCCCTCAAGGAAGCTTTCTTT
CASSRRQGPLKEAFF
>.|TRBV2|TRBD1|TRBJ2-1
TGTGCCAGCAGCGCACAGTTGGCAGGGGGCAATGAGCAGTTCTTC
CASSAQLAGGNEQFF
>few|TRBV3-1/TRBV3-2|TRBD1|TRBJ1-2
TGTGCCAGCAGCCACTATCAGGGGGCCTTAGGCTACACCTTC
CASSHYQGALGYTF
>.|TRBV19|.|TRBJ1-2
TGTGCCAGTAGTGAGGGCGCGTTCTATGGCTACACCTTC
CASSEGAFYGYTF
>.|TRBV30|.|TRBJ2-7
TGTGCCTGGAGTGACAGGGACGAGCAGTACTTC
CAWSDRDEQYF
>.|TRBV13|.|TRBJ2-7
TGTGCCAGCAGCATAACAGGGCCGCTCTCCTACGAGCAGTACTTC
CASSITGPLSYEQYF
>.|TRBV3-1/TRBV3-2|TRBD2|TRBJ2-1
TGTGCCAGCAGCCCACGACTAGCGGTCTCCTACAATGAGCAGTTCTTC
CASSPRLAVSYNEQFF
>.|TRBV5-1|TRBD2|TRBJ2-3
TGCGCCAGCAGCTGGGGGACTAGCGGGAGCACAGATACGCAGTATTTT
CASSWGTSGSTDTQYF
>.|TRBV2|TRBD2|TRBJ2-7
TGTGCCAGCAGTGATCTAGCGGGGTCCTACGAGCAGTACTTC
CASSDLAGSYEQYF
>.|TRBV6-1|.|TRBJ1-3
TGTGCCAGCAGTGATAACAGGGTGGGAAACACCATATATTTT
CASSDNRVGNTIYF
>.|TRBV9|TRBD2|TRBJ2-5
TGTGCCAGCAGCGTCCCCTATAGCGGGGCCCGGCCAGAGACCCAGTACTTC
CASSVPYSGARPETQYF
>.|TRBV5-1|TRBD2|TRBJ2-5
TGCGCCAGCAGCTTGTATGGGACTAGCGGATCGGAGACCCAGTACTTC
CASSLYGTSGSETQYF
>.|TRBV28|.|TRBJ2-4
TGTGCCAGCAGTGGAAGCGTTGCGGGTTTCGCCAAAAACATTCAGTACTTC
CASSGSVAGFAKNIQYF
>.|TRBV21-1|.|TRBJ1-5
TGTGCCAGCAGCAGGTCCCCGGGGTCATCTCGAGCTAATCAGCCCCAGCATTTT
CASSRSPGSSRANQPQHF
>.|TRBV25-1|.|TRBJ1-6
TGTGCCAGCAGTCGACAGGTCTATAATTCACCCCTCCACTTT
CASSRQVYNSPLHF
>.|TRBV10-2|.|TRBJ1-2
TGCGCCAGCAGTGAGAGCAGGGGTAGCTATGGCTACACCTTC
CASSESRGSYGYTF
>.|TRBV10-3|.|TRBJ2-2
TGTGCCAATCGGGGGGCCGGTTCCGGGGAGCTGTTTTTT
CANRGAGSGELFF
>.|TRBV28|.|TRBJ1-4
TGTGCCAGCAGTTTAGGGGGGTCAAGAAATGAAAAACTGTTTTTT
CASSLGGSRNEKLFF
>.|TRBV14|.|TRBJ1-5
TGTGCCAGCAGACGACATGGCAGCTACTCCAATCAGCCCCAGCATTTT
CASRRHGSYSNQPQHF
>.|TRBV28|.|TRBJ1-1
TGTGCCAGCAGTTTAAGGCAGGGTCCCCTGAACACTGAAGCTTTCTTT
CASSLRQGPLNTEAFF
>.|TRBV7-9|TRBD2|TRBJ2-2
TGTGCCAGCAGCCCCCGGGGGACTAGCGGAGCCAGTACCGGGGAGCTGTTTTTT
CASSPRGTSGASTGELFF
>.|TRBV24-1|.|TRBJ1-1
TGTGCCACCAGTGACAGGGGAGGGGGCACTGAAGCTTTCTTT
CATSDRGGGTEAFF
>.|TRBV11-2|TRBD2|TRBJ2-1
TGTGCCAGCAGCTTAATCAGACTAGCGGGTGCCTCCTACAATGAGCAGTTCTTC
CASSLIRLAGASYNEQFF
>.|TRBV9|.|TRBJ2-1
TGTGCCAGCAGCGCCGTCAGGGCAGTCAATGAGCAGTTCTTC
CASSAVRAVNEQFF
>.|TRBV27|.|TRBJ2-7
TGTGCCAGCAGTTCAATCCACAGGTTCCCGAGCTCCTACGAGCAGTACTTC
CASSSIHRFPSSYEQYF
>.|TRBV3-1/TRBV3-2|TRBD1|TRBJ1-2
TGTGCCAGCAGCCCGGGACAGAAAATCTATGGCTACACCTTC
CASSPGQKIYGYTF
>.|TRBV19|TRBD1|TRBJ1-2
TGTGCCAGTATCTCCATCAGTGGGGACAGTGCCTACTATGGCTACACCTTC
CASISISGDSAYYGYTF
>.|TRBV18|.|TRBJ1-5
TGTGCCAGCCAGGACAGAGACTATAGCAATCAGCCCCAGCATTTT
CASQDRDYSNQPQHF
>.|TRBV14|TRBD2|TRBJ2-3
TGTGCCAGCAGCCGCCTAGCGGGATCCACAGATACGCAGTATTTT
CASSRLAGSTDTQYF
>.|TRBV20-1|TRBD1|TRBJ1-6
TGCAGTGCTAGTCTCGGACAGGGGGCGATCTCACCCCTCCACTTT
CSASLGQGAISPLHF
>.|TRBV15|TRBD1|TRBJ1-2
TGTGCCACCACTCGACAGGGGGCGAACTATGGCTACACCTTC
CATTRQGANYGYTF
>.|TRBV24-1|TRBD1|TRBJ2-7
TGTGCCACCAGTGTCACAGGGGGTACGGGCGAGCAGTACTTC
CATSVTGGTGEQYF
>.|TRBV19|TRBD2|TRBJ2-1
TGTGCCAGTAGTATAGATCATGATAGCGGGAGCTCCTACAATGAGCAGTTCTTC
CASSIDHDSGSSYNEQFF
>.|TRBV3-1/TRBV3-2|TRBD1|TRBJ2-1
TGTGCCAGCAGCGTCGGCCCTGGGCAGGGGGCCTTGCGTGAGCAGTTCTTC
CASSVGPGQGALREQFF
>.|TRBV9|TRBD1|TRBJ2-5
TGTGCCAGCAGCGCCCTGACAGGGGCGGCCAAAGAGACCCAGTACTTC
CASSALTGAAKETQYF
>few|TRBV15|.|TRBJ1-2
TGTGCCACCAGCAGAGTCCCCCAAGCTGGCTACACCTTC
CATSRVPQAGYTF
>.|TRBV19|TRBD1|TRBJ1-1
TGTGCCAGTAGTATCCGGACAGGGGGCACTGAAGCTTTCTTT
CASSIRTGGTEAFF
>.|TRBV24-1|.|TRBJ1-1
TGTGCCACCAGTCGGGACACTGAAGCTTTCTTT
CATSRDTEAFF
>.|TRBV30|.|TRBJ1-1
TGTGCCTGGAGTTTCTCCCGGGTCGGGGGGAACACTGAAGCTTTCTTT
CAWSFSRVGGNTEAFF
>.|TRBV7-9|TRBD1|TRBJ1-1
TGTGCCAGCAGCCCTCGGACAGGGAGGGATACTGAAGCTTTCTTT
CASSPRTGRDTEAFF
>.|TRBV2|.|TRBJ2-2
TGTGCCAGCAGCCAAGACACCACCGGGGAGCTGTTTTTT
CASSQDTTGELFF
>.|TRBV12-5|TRBD1|TRBJ1-5
TGTGCTAGTGGTTTGGCCATCAGGGGGGTTCAGCCCCAGCATTTT
CASGLAIRGVQPQHF
>.|TRBV2|.|TRBJ1-5
TGTGCCAGCAGTTTTAGACGGGAAGATAGCAATCAGCCCCAGCATTTT
CASSFRREDSNQPQHF
>.|TRBV3-1/TRBV3-2|.|TRBJ1-1
TGTGCCAGCAGCAATCAGGGGAGCACTGAAGCTTTCTTT
CASSNQGSTEAFF